These 21 T cell receptor beta chains came from one sample sequenced in a study of CD8 T cells in ankylosing spondylitis. These receptors lack a known antigen. General observations from the study: There was a TCR beta motif, made of eight highly homologous variants, that appeared characteristic of ankylosing spondylitis blood.

TCRdb re-derived calls from the 5' RACE reads in MiXCR, one entry per CDR3 protein. The sample holds 200,000 to 250,000 distinct CDR3 sequences, roughly 18% seen once. The sequenced sample was blood, either unsorted or a sorted T cell fraction (not recorded which). The source of these receptors is a male donor with ankylosing spondylitis.

This clonotype was observed a few times. The CDR3 DNA follows: TGTGCCAGCAGCTCCCCCGGGACAGAAGAAAGGGGCTACACCTTC. This gives the protein CASSSPGTEERGYTF. V usage is TRBV7-9 and J usage is TRBJ1-2; 7 bases match TRBD1. The germline V gene has CDR1 SEHNR and CDR2 FQNEAQ (reference sequence). V dropped 4 bases and J dropped 8; count of bases not matched to a gene: 13. This CDR3 is built from 15 residues.

Only a few counts were recorded for this clonotype. The chain uses TRBV9 and TRBJ2-1, with D perhaps being TRBD1 or TRBD2 (5 bases each). Germline assignment: CDR1 SGDLS and CDR2 YYNGEE. CDR3 length: 12 amino acids. Between the trimmed V and J ends, which lost 4 bases and 9 bases, there was a span of 11 bases. CDR3 coding DNA: TGTGCCAGCAGCCCTGCGAGGGGTGAGCAGTTCTTC. As protein: CASSPARGEQFF.

J is TRBJ2-1 and V is TRBV28; D not certain. Trimming took 4 bases from V and 7 from J, leaving 11 bases between them. Germline values: CDR1 MDHEN, CDR2 SYDVKM. The CDR3 loop spans 13 amino acids. CDR3 coding DNA: TGTGCCAGCAGTTCGGAACTCGCAAATGAGCAGTTCTTC. Protein sequence: CASSSELANEQFF.

This clonotype came up a few times. The rearrangement links TRBV4-3 to TRBJ2-2, with 8 bases lining up with TRBD2. In germline, CDR1 is LGHNA, CDR2 YSLEER. The junction had 6 bases not matched to a gene; V was cut back by 0 bases and J by 0 bases. The CDR3 is 18 residues long. The CDR3 loop reads CASSQELAAISNTGELFF. CDR3 coding DNA: TGCGCCAGCAGCCAAGAACTAGCGGCTATATCGAACACCGGGGAGCTGTTTTTT.

This clonotype has just a few counts. This sequence joins TRBV29-1 and TRBJ2-3; D tentatively fits TRBD1 or TRBD2 (5 bases each). V lost 0 bases to trimming and J lost 3 bases, with 10 bases between them. Germline V gene lookup returns CDR1 SQVTM and CDR2 ANQGSEA. The CDR3 consists of 14 residues. Here the CDR3 DNA reads TGCAGCGTTGAAGATGGGGGACGGACAGATACGCAGTATTTT. Translated: CSVEDGGRTDTQYF.

This clonotype was detected only a few times. The rearrangement joins TRBV29-1 to TRBJ2-1; D remains unclear. Trimming removed 7 bases from V and 0 bases from J, with 13 bases in between. The CDR3 is 14 amino acids. CDR1 is SQVTM and CDR2 is ANQGSEA in the germline V gene. DNA of the CDR3: TGCAGCGCACCCGTAGGAGACTCCTACAATGAGCAGTTCTTC. Its protein is CSAPVGDSYNEQFF.

This clonotype was counted a few times. The chain combines TRBV4-1 with TRBJ2-2, with D uncertain. This CDR3 has 16 amino acids. Trimming pared 0 bases from V and 2 bases from J, leaving 10 bases between. The germline V gene encodes CDR1 MGHRA and CDR2 YSYEKL. Written as DNA, the CDR3 is TGCGCCAGCAGCCAAGAAAATAAAGCCAACACCGGGGAGCTGTTTTTT. Its translation: CASSQENKANTGELFF.

The chain links TRBV7-9 to TRBJ2-5; possible D gene TRBD1, 6 bases. The CDR3 is made up of 14 amino acids. Germline V gives CDR1 SEHNR, CDR2 FQNEAQ (reference sequence). The V gene lost 4 bases and the J gene lost 2 bases, with 11 bases spanning the gap. CDR3 loop: CASSSTGEQETQYF. In DNA form, the CDR3 reads TGTGCCAGCAGCTCGACAGGAGAACAAGAGACCCAGTACTTC.

The rearrangement links TRBV29-1 to TRBJ2-7, with 7 bases aligning to TRBD2. J gave up 1 base and V 3 bases, and 6 bases lay outside the gene matches. CDR1 is SQVTM, CDR2 ANQGSEA, per germline. The length of the CDR3 is 14 residues. The CDR3 region is CSVESSGESYEQYF. The DNA of the CDR3 is TGCAGCGTTGAGTCCAGCGGGGAGTCCTACGAGCAGTACTTC.

This clonotype came up a few times. The V gene is TRBV9, the J gene TRBJ2-3; 7 bases map to TRBD2. V shed 3 bases and J 4 bases; nucleotides not matched to a gene: 11. In germline, CDR1 is SGDLS, CDR2 YYNGEE. This CDR3 region has 16 residues. The CDR3 sequence: CASSAMSLGRADTQYF. In DNA, the CDR3 is TGTGCCAGCAGCGCCATGTCCCTTGGGAGGGCAGATACGCAGTATTTT.

This clonotype was observed at least ten times. The J gene is TRBJ2-7, the V gene TRBV28; no firm D call. The CDR3 is 12 amino acids. V was shortened by 5 bases and J by 3 bases, with 8 bases between the two germline ends. Germline CDR1 MDHEN, CDR2 SYDVKM. This CDR3 reads CASSDPVYEQYF. The DNA for the CDR3 is TGTGCCAGCAGTGACCCCGTCTACGAGCAGTACTTC.

The J gene is TRBJ1-6, the V gene TRBV2; the match to TRBD1 covers 10 bases. This CDR3 is built from 16 residues. Looked up from germline, CDR1 is SNHLY and CDR2 is FYNNEI. Trimming removed 3 bases from V and 8 bases from J; junction bases left unmatched: 7. The CDR3 loop reads CASSEQGTGVDSPLHF. The CDR3 DNA follows: TGTGCCAGCAGTGAGCAGGGGACAGGGGTCGATTCACCCCTCCACTTT.

This clonotype was seen a handful of times. V is TRBV12-3 or TRBV12-4 and J is TRBJ2-1; D is unresolved. This CDR3 comprises 14 residues. Trimming pared 7 bases from V and 4 bases from J, leaving 14 bases between. CDR3 in DNA: TGTGCCAGCACCAATTCCCTCCAATACAATGAGCAGTTCTTC. This encodes CASTNSLQYNEQFF.

This sequence joins TRBV12-3 or TRBV12-4 and TRBJ1-2; D gene ambiguous. Trimming shortened V by 3 bases and J by 0 bases, and 11 bases separated the two germline ends. This CDR3 region has 15 residues. This CDR3 reads CASSFGEMANYGYTF. CDR3 sequence (DNA): TGTGCCAGCAGTTTCGGGGAGATGGCTAACTATGGCTACACCTTC.

The chain uses TRBV6-1 and TRBJ1-3; D uncertain. The germline V gene has CDR1 MNHNS and CDR2 SASEGT. The CDR3 consists of 15 residues. The V gene lost 4 bases and the J gene lost 0 bases, with 10 bases spanning the gap. The CDR3 bases are TGTGCCAGCAGTGTTGACGGATACTCTGGAAACACCATATATTTT. This gives the protein CASSVDGYSGNTIYF.

V usage is TRBV9 and J usage is TRBJ2-1; 9 bases line up with TRBD2. Trimming took 2 bases from V and 7 from J; bases not matched to a gene: 10. The CDR3 runs 16 residues. CDR1 is SGDLS and CDR2 is YYNGEE in the germline V gene. This chain's CDR3 is CASSVIVSAGGNEQFF. CDR3 sequence (DNA): TGTGCCAGCAGCGTTATAGTTAGTGCGGGAGGGAATGAGCAGTTCTTC.

V and J are TRBV27 and TRBJ2-1; no clear D gene. V was trimmed by 6 bases and J by 2 bases, leaving 8 bases between them. Germline lookup yields CDR1 MNHEY and CDR2 SMNVEV (reference sequence). This CDR3 has 13 residues. The CDR3 nucleotides are TGTGCCAGCAGGGAGTTCCCCTACAATGAGCAGTTCTTC. Its translation is CASREFPYNEQFF.

The chain employs TRBV25-1 and TRBJ1-1; D is possibly TRBD1 (5 bases). Germline values: CDR1 MGHDK, CDR2 SYGVNS. The CDR3 loop spans 12 amino acids. V was pared by 3 bases and J by 10 bases, with 12 bases between. In nucleotides, the CDR3 is TGTGCCAGCAGTGACTGGGGACTTGCAGCTTTCTTT. This codes for CASSDWGLAAFF.

CDR3 residues: CASSQAGDGNQPQHF. The CDR3, as DNA: TGTGCCAGCAGCCAAGCAGGGGATGGCAATCAGCCCCAGCATTTT. This chain connects TRBV7-9 to TRBJ1-5; D may be TRBD1 (6 bases). The CDR3 spans 15 residues. The germline CDR1 and CDR2 sequences are SEHNR and FQNEAQ (reference sequence). Trimming removed 5 bases from V and 2 bases from J, with 13 bases in between.

This clonotype appeared a few times. The gene calls are TRBV5-1 and TRBJ2-1, with 8 bases fitting TRBD1. The V and J ends lost 4 bases and 7 bases, in that order; junction bases with no gene match: 13. CDR1 is SGHRS and CDR2 is YFSETQ in the germline V gene. The CDR3 runs 16 residues. CDR3 nucleotide sequence: TGCGCCAGCAGCCCGGACGGACAGGGTTACCCTAATGAGCAGTTCTTC. Residues: CASSPDGQGYPNEQFF.

As for this clonotype: This may stem from a read error, because a much larger clone lies one nucleotide away. V is TRBV12-3 or TRBV12-4 and J is TRBJ1-2; D is unresolved. Between the trimmed V and J ends, which lost 8 bases and 4 bases, there was a span of 20 bases. The CDR3 loop spans 15 amino acids. The CDR3 sequence: CASGTGLNFFYGYTF. CDR3 nucleotides: TGTGCCAGCGGTACGGGTTTAAATTTTTTCTATGGCTACACCTTC.